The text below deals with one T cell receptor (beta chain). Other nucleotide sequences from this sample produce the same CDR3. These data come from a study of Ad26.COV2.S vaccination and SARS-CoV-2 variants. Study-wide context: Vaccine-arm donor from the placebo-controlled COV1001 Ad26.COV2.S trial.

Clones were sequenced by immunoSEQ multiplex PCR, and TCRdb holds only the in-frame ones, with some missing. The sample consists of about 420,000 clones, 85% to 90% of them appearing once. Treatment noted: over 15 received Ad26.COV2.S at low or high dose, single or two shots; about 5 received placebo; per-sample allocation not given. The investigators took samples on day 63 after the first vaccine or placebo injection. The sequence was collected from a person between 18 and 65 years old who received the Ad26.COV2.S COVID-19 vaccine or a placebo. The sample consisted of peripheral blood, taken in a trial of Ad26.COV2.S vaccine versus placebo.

CDR3 residues: CASSSTYEQYF. CDR3 sequence (DNA): TGTGCCAGCAGCTCGACCTACGAGCAGTACTTC. The chain links TRBV12-3 or TRBV12-4 to TRBJ2-7; no clear D gene. The CDR3 is 11 amino acids. Trimming left V 6 bases short and J 2 bases short, with 5 bases between.